A single T cell receptor (beta chain) is shown here with its context. Method: immunoSEQ multiplex PCR; TCRdb's copy keeps in-frame clones and lacks some. This table holds 50,000 or so clones, approximately 86% found once. This record comes from a study of control samples from healthy donors and cancer patients. The CDR3 consists of 17 residues. Trimming shortened V by 0 bases and J by 0 bases, and 12 bases separated the two germline ends. From germline, CDR1 is KGHDR and CDR2 SFDVKD. The V call is TRBV24-1, the J call TRBJ2-3, with D tentatively TRBD2 (5 bases). Sequenced input: blood. This sequence was found in a man in his fifties in good health. CDR3 residues: CATSDLQAEWSTDTQYF. The CDR3 DNA follows: TGTGCCACCAGTGATTTGCAAGCGGAGTGGAGCACAGATACGCAGTATTTT.